A single sample is the source of the 26 T cell receptor beta chains below, sequenced in a study of blood T cells in healthy people across ages. A second about 7 to 11 cycle PCR used barcoded and J-beta primers. TCRdb re-derived calls from the 5' RACE reads in MiXCR, one entry per CDR3 protein. The profile shows about 1.6 million distinct CDR3 sequences, about 31% of them singletons. Sequencing was performed on blood. The receptors were gathered from a woman in her twenties or thirties in good health.

This sequence joins TRBV10-3 and TRBJ2-7; possibly TRBD1 or TRBD2 for D (6 bases each). The length of the CDR3 is 16 residues. Trimming cost V 0 bases and J 2 bases, with 14 bases left between them. Germline V gene data show CDR1 as ENHRY and CDR2 as SYGVKD. DNA of the CDR3: TGTGCCATCAGTGAGTCGGGGGGACATGGAACCTACGAGCAGTACTTC. This sequence encodes CAISESGGHGTYEQYF.

The gene calls are TRBV15 and TRBJ2-5, with TRBD2 identical over 10 bases. Germline loops: CDR1 LNHNV, CDR2 YYDKDF (reference sequence). J lost 10 bases, V lost 0 bases, and 11 bases had no gene match. The CDR3 totals 16 residues. As DNA, the CDR3 is TGTGCCACCAGCAGAGATCCCCTAGCGGGGGCTGGGAGCCAGTACTTC. The encoded protein is CATSRDPLAGAGSQYF.

With regard to this clonotype: Since a much larger clone is just one base distant, this may be a read error. No conserved phenylalanine or tryptophan is present at the end of the CDR3, so a read error is the likely explanation. The chain carries TRBV12-3 or TRBV12-4 and TRBJ2-5; D is perhaps TRBD1 (6 bases). The end of the DNA aligns better with TRBJ2-7, so the J call may be wrong. This CDR3 is 14 amino acids long. CDR3 sequence reads: CASSSGTPSYEQYC. CDR3 nucleotide sequence: TGTGCCAGCTCATCCGGGACACCCTCCTACGAGCAGTACTGC.

The chain joins TRBV2 to TRBJ2-7; possibly TRBD2 for D (6 bases). Germline V gene sequence: CDR1 SNHLY, CDR2 FYNNEI. Trimming took off 6 bases at V and 6 bases at J, with 18 bases between the two ends. CDR3 length equals 14 residues. The CDR3 coding sequence is TGTGCCAGCAGCCCCAGCCCACTAGCACTCGAGCAGTACTTC. It translates to CASSPSPLALEQYF. The variable domain in full, with the rest retrieved from reference TRBV2 and TRBJ2-7, is EPEVTQTPSHQVTQMGQEVILRCVPISNHLYFYWYRQILGQKVEFLVSFYNNEISEKSEIFDDQFSVERPDGSNFTLKIRSTKLEDSAMYFCASSPSPLALEQYFGPGTRLTVT.

The rearrangement uses TRBV6-2 or TRBV6-3 and TRBJ2-2; 12 positions agree with TRBD2. CDR1 and CDR2 from the germline V gene are MNHEY and SVGEGT. V lost 9 bases to trimming and J lost 4 bases; unmatched junction nucleotides: 9. The CDR3 extends over 16 amino acids. The CDR3 loop is CASSPGLAGSTGELFF. In DNA, the CDR3 is TGTGCCAGTAGCCCAGGACTAGCGGGGTCCACCGGGGAGCTGTTTTTT.

This clonotype was counted a few times. This chain uses TRBV10-3 with TRBJ2-3; D gene ambiguous. Germline V gene lookup returns CDR1 ENHRY and CDR2 SYGVKD. This CDR3 comprises 13 residues. The V end lost 2 bases, the J end lost 4 bases, and 7 bases lay between the germline ends. The CDR3 region is CAISEDISDTQYF. In nucleotides, the CDR3 is TGTGCCATCAGTGAGGACATCTCAGATACGCAGTATTTT.

The V gene is TRBV5-1, the J gene TRBJ1-2, with 12 bases that match TRBD1. Looked up from germline, CDR1 is SGHRS and CDR2 is YFSETQ. J was trimmed by 6 bases and V by 6 bases; bases with no gene match: 9. This CDR3 spans 15 amino acids. The CDR3 coding sequence is TGCGCCAGCACCCGGGACAGGGGGCGGATGGATGGCTACACCTTC. Protein sequence: CASTRDRGRMDGYTF.

The count of this clonotype is one. This chain uses TRBV2 with TRBJ2-3; 12 positions agree with TRBD2. The germline V gene has CDR1 SNHLY and CDR2 FYNNEI. V shed 4 bases and J 4 bases; nucleotides not matched to a gene: 9. This CDR3 is built from 17 residues. The CDR3 nucleotides read TGTGCCAGCAGTGGACTAGCGGGGGCCATCGGGGCAGATACGCAGTATTTT. It yields the protein CASSGLAGAIGADTQYF.

This clonotype was seen more than once but under ten times. Sequence at one end of the junction differs from germline and may be a read error. V is TRBV20-1 and J is TRBJ2-7; TRBD2 aligns across 14 bases. The CDR3 sequence is 17 residues long. In germline, CDR1 is DFQATT, CDR2 SNEGSKA (reference sequence). The CDR3 reads CGARDLGTSGGVGEQYF. The CDR3 DNA reads as TGCGGTGCTAGAGATCTGGGGACTAGCGGGGGAGTGGGGGAGCAGTACTTC.

This clonotype was seen a handful of times. J is TRBJ1-1 and V is TRBV9; TRBD1 matches at 7 bases. This CDR3 is built from 14 residues. V gave up 0 bases and J gave up 5 bases; unmatched junction bases: 4. Germline V gene data show CDR1 as SGDLS and CDR2 as YYNGEE. The CDR3 region is CASSVGQGRTEAFF. CDR3 sequence (DNA): TGTGCCAGCAGCGTAGGACAGGGAAGGACTGAAGCTTTCTTT.

This clonotype was counted a few times. The V call is TRBV5-5, the J call TRBJ2-7, with no clear D. V lost 4 bases to trimming and J lost 3 bases, with 14 bases between them. CDR1 SGHKS and CDR2 YYEKEE come from the germline V gene (reference sequence). CDR3 length: 14 residues. The CDR3 coding sequence is TGTGCCAGCAGCCCATACCCCCGAGGCTACGAGCAGTACTTC. Amino acid sequence: CASSPYPRGYEQYF.

Worth noting for this clonotype: Compared with germline, one end of the junction differs, possibly owing to a read error. The chain uses TRBV7-9 and TRBJ2-7; D not resolved. This CDR3 comprises 12 residues. CDR1 and CDR2 from the germline V gene are SEHNR and FQNEAQ (reference sequence). The CDR3 spells CASSLHSSEQYF. DNA for the CDR3: TGTGCCAGCAGCTTGCATTCCTCCGAGCAGTACTTC.

This clonotype was seen more than once but under ten times. The V gene is TRBV5-6, the J gene TRBJ2-3; D gene ambiguous. The length of the CDR3 is 13 residues. The ends were cut back, 2 bases at V and 5 bases at J, with 9 bases in the middle. Germline CDR1 SGHDT, CDR2 YYEEEE. CDR3 coding DNA: TGTGCCAGCAGCTTAAGGGCGGAAGATACGCAGTATTTT. Translation: CASSLRAEDTQYF.

The DNA of the CDR3 is TGTGCCAGCAGTTTAGGGACTAGAGCTCCTACAATGAGATTGGAGCAGTTCTTC. It yields the protein CASSLGTRAPTMRLEQFF. The rearrangement uses TRBV28 and TRBJ2-1; 8 positions agree with TRBD2. The CDR3 has 18 residues. The V gene's germline CDR1 is MDHEN and CDR2 SYDVKM. V trimming: 2 bases; J trimming: 10 bases; junction bases outside the gene matches: 19. The full variable domain, its missing parts supplied by reference TRBV28 and TRBJ2-1, is DVKVTQSSRYLVKRTGEKVFLECVQDMDHENMFWYRQDPGLGLRLIYFSYDVKMKEKGDIPEGYSVSREKKERFSLILESASTNQTSMYLCASSLGTRAPTMRLEQFFGPGTRLTVL.

This clonotype was seen at least ten times. The chain combines TRBV29-1 with TRBJ1-1, with 8 bases lining up with TRBD1. Germline CDR1 is SQVTM and CDR2 is ANQGSEA. V lost 3 bases, J lost 6 bases, and 6 bases stayed unmatched. This CDR3 comprises 13 residues. The CDR3 DNA reads TGCAGCGTTGAGACCGGGACAGGTGCTGAAGCTTTCTTT. It is translated as CSVETGTGAEAFF.

This sequence joins TRBV30 and TRBJ2-7; D remains unclear. CDR3 size: 14 residues. Germline CDR1 and CDR2: GTSNPN and SVGIG (reference sequence). Trimming cost V 3 bases and J 1 base, with 13 bases left between them. The CDR3 sequence is CAWSSDGGSYEQYF. In DNA, the CDR3 is TGTGCCTGGAGCTCCGACGGCGGATCCTACGAGCAGTACTTC.

In its sample, this clonotype was seen many times. This chain uses TRBV20-1 with TRBJ2-7; 7 positions agree with TRBD2. After removal of 6 bases from V and 0 bases from J, the junction contained 8 bases not matched to a gene. Per the germline V gene, CDR1 is DFQATT and CDR2 is SNEGSKA (reference sequence). The CDR3 contains 14 residues. The CDR3 spells CSAPLAASSYEQYF. CDR3 bases: TGCAGTGCCCCCCTAGCGGCGAGCTCCTACGAGCAGTACTTC.

At least ten counts were recorded for this clonotype. This sequence joins TRBV12-3 or TRBV12-4 and TRBJ2-7, with TRBD1 matching 7 bases. The junction had 7 bases not matched to a gene; V was cut back by 5 bases and J by 6 bases. CDR3 size: 13 residues. In DNA form, the CDR3 reads TGTGCCAGCAGTCGACAGGGAGTCGGCGAGCAGTACTTC. It specifies CASSRQGVGEQYF.

This clonotype was seen a few times. J is TRBJ2-3 and V is TRBV4-1; 9 bases are shared with TRBD2. V dropped 6 bases and J dropped 0; count of bases not matched to a gene: 10. The germline V gene has CDR1 MGHRA and CDR2 YSYEKL. This CDR3 spans 17 amino acids. For the CDR3, the DNA is TGCGCCAGCAGAACCGGGACTAGCTTTTTTAGCACAGATACGCAGTATTTT. This encodes CASRTGTSFFSTDTQYF.

This chain connects TRBV9 to TRBJ1-1; D is uncertain. Trimming removed 9 bases from V and 6 bases from J, with 21 bases in between. Germline V gene sequence: CDR1 SGDLS, CDR2 YYNGEE. The CDR3 is 14 residues long. CDR3 nucleotide sequence: TGTGCCAACTGGAGGGCCCATAAGAGGGCTGAAGCTTTCTTT. The encoded protein is CANWRAHKRAEAFF.

The chain recombines TRBV24-1 with TRBJ2-7; D assignment may be TRBD1 or TRBD2 (5 bases each). Germline V gene sequence: CDR1 KGHDR, CDR2 SFDVKD. The V and J ends lost 2 bases and 3 bases respectively, with 10 bases between them. CDR3 length equals 14 residues. The CDR3 sequence is CATSDSGTDYEQYF. The DNA of the CDR3 is TGTGCCACCAGTGATTCCGGGACGGACTACGAGCAGTACTTC.

The genes are TRBV10-1 and TRBJ2-7, with D perhaps matching TRBD2 (6 bases). V lost 11 bases and J 0 bases, leaving 17 bases between the germline ends. Per germline, CDR1 WNHNN and CDR2 SYGVQD (reference sequence). CDR3 length: 14 amino acids. Written as DNA, the CDR3 is TGCGCCTTTGGCCAGCGGGCCCCCTCCTACGAGCAGTACTTC. Encoded protein: CAFGQRAPSYEQYF.

This chain joins TRBV7-9 and TRBJ2-5; weak D call: TRBD2 (6 bases). Trimming removed 11 bases from V and 3 bases from J, with 16 bases in between. Germline V lookup: CDR1 SEHNR, CDR2 FQNEAQ (reference sequence). The length of the CDR3 is 13 residues. In DNA, the CDR3 is TGTGCCGAGGCTCGGGGGATTGAAGAGACCCAGTACTTC. Protein product: CAEARGIEETQYF. The entire variable domain, with the rest obtained from reference TRBV7-9 and TRBJ2-5, is as follows: DTGVSQNPRHKITKRGQNVTFRCDPISEHNRLYWYRQTLGQGPEFLTYFQNEAQLEKSRLLSDRFSAERPKGSFSTLEIQRTEQGDSAMYLCAEARGIEETQYFGPGTRLLVL.

The chain uses TRBV20-1 and TRBJ1-4; D call uncertain. The CDR3 loop spans 13 amino acids. Germline lookup yields CDR1 DFQATT and CDR2 SNEGSKA (reference sequence). The CDR3 nucleotides read TGCAGCCCTATACAGCTGGTGGGGGAAAAACTGTTTTTT. Protein sequence: CSPIQLVGEKLFF.

The table lists this clonotype with a few counts. The chain combines TRBV20-1 with TRBJ2-7, with TRBD2 matching over 12 bases. Germline-derived CDR1 and CDR2 are DFQATT and SNEGSKA (reference sequence). V trimming: 6 bases; J trimming: 3 bases; junction bases outside the gene matches: 3. The CDR3 has 13 residues. CDR3 DNA: TGCAGTGCCCGGACTAGCGGGGACTACGAGCAGTACTTC. Protein product: CSARTSGDYEQYF.

The chain carries TRBV20-1 and TRBJ1-4; unclear D gene. The CDR3 covers 13 residues. Trimming shortened V by 4 bases and J by 0 bases, and 6 bases separated the two germline ends. Germline CDR1 and CDR2: DFQATT and SNEGSKA (reference sequence). CDR3 sequence: CSATDSTNEKLFF. In DNA form, the CDR3 reads TGCAGTGCTACAGATTCAACTAATGAAAAACTGTTTTTT.